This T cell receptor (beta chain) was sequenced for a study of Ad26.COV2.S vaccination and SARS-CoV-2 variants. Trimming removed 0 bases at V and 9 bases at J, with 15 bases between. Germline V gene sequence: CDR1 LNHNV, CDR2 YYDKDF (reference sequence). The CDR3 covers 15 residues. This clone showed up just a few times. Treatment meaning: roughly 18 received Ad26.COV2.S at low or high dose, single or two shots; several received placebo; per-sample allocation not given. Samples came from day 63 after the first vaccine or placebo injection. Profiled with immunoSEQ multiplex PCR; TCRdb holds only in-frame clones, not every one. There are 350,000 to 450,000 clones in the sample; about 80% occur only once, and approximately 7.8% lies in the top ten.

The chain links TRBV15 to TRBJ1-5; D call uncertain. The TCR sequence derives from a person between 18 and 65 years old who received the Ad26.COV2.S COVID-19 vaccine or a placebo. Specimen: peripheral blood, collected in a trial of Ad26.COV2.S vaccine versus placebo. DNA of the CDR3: TGTGCCACCAGCAGAGATGCGGCATATATACGGCCCCAGCATTTT. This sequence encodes CATSRDAAYIRPQHF. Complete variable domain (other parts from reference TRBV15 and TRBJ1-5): DAMVIQNPRYQVTQFGKPVTLSCSQTLNHNVMYWYQQKSSQAPKLLFHYYDKDFNNEADTPDNFQSRRPNTSFCFLDIRSPGLGDTAMYLCATSRDAAYIRPQHFGDGTRLSIL.